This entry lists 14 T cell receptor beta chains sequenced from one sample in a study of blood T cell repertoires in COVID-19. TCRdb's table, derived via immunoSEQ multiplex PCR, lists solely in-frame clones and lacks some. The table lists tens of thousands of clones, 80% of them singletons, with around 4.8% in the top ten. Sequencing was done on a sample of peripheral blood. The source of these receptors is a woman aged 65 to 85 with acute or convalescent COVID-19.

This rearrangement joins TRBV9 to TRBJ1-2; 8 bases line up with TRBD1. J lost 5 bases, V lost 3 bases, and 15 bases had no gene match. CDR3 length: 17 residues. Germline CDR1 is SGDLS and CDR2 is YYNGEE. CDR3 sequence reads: CASSARDRSREQYGYTF. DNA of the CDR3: TGTGCCAGCAGCGCCCGGGACAGGTCGAGAGAGCAGTATGGCTACACCTTC.

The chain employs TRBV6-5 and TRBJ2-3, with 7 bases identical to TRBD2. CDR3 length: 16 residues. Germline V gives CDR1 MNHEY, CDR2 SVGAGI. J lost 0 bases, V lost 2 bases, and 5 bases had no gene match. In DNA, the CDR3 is TGTGCCAGCAGTTACGGGGGGGGTCCTAGCACAGATACGCAGTATTTT. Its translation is CASSYGGGPSTDTQYF.

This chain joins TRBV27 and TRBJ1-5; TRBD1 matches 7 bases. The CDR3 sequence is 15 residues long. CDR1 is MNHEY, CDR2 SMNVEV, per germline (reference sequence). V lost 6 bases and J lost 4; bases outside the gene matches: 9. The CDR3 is CASRFRDSPNQPQHF. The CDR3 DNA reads TGTGCCAGCAGGTTCCGGGACAGTCCTAATCAGCCCCAGCATTTT.

The CDR3 nucleotides are TGTGCCAGCAGCCAAGATTGGGGTAGGGGCACTGAAGCTTTCTTT. Residues: CASSQDWGRGTEAFF. J is TRBJ1-1 and V is TRBV3-1 (or the pseudogene TRBV3-2), with D tentatively TRBD1 (5 bases). V was cut by 0 bases and J by 4 bases, with 12 bases left in between. Germline assignment: CDR1 LGHDT and CDR2 YNNKEL (reference sequence). This CDR3 has 15 amino acids.

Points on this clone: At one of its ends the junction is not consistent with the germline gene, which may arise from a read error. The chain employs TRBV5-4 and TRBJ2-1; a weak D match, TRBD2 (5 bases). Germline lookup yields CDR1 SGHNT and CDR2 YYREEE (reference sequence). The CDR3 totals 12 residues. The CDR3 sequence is CASSFSTTQWIF. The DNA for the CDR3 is TGTGCCAGCAGCTTCTCGACTACCCAATGGATCTTC.

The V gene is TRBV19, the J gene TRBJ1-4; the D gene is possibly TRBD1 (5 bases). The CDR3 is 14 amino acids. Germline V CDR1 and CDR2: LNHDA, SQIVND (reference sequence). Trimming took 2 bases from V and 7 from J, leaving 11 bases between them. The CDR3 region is CASSIRGRAEKLFF. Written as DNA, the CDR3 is TGTGCCAGTAGTATAAGGGGCAGGGCTGAAAAACTGTTTTTT.

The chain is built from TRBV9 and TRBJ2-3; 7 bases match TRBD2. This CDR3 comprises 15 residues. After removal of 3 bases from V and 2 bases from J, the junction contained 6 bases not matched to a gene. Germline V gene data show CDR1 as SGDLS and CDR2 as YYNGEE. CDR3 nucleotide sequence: TGTGCCAGCAGCGCCGGGGGGACCTACACAGATACGCAGTATTTT. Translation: CASSAGGTYTDTQYF.

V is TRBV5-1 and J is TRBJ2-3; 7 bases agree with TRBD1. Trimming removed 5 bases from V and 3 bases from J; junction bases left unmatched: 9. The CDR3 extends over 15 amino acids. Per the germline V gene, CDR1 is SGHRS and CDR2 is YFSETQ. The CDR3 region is CASSPTGQLTDTQYF. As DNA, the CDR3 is TGCGCCAGCAGTCCCACGGGACAGCTAACAGATACGCAGTATTTT.

DNA of the CDR3: TGCGCCAGCAGCTTGGGGTTGTCATCTCTAGCTAACTATGGCTACACCTTC. Translated, it gives CASSLGLSSLANYGYTF. V usage is TRBV5-1 and J usage is TRBJ1-2; D not resolved. CDR3 size: 17 residues. V was shortened by 0 bases and J by 0 bases, with 15 bases between the two germline ends. In germline, CDR1 is SGHRS, CDR2 YFSETQ.

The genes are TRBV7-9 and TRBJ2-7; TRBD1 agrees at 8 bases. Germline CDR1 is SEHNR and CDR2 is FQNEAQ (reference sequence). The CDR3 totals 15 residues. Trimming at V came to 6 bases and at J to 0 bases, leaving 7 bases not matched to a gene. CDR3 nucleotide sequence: TGTGCCAGCAGATCCGACAGGGGCCCCTCCTACGAGCAGTACTTC. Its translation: CASRSDRGPSYEQYF.

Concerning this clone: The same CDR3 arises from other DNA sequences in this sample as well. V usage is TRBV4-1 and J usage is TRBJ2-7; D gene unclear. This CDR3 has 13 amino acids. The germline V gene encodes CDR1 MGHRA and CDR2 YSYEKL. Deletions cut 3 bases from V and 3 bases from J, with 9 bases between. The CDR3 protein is CASSHPGGYEQYF. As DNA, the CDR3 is TGCGCCAGCAGCCACCCCGGCGGCTACGAGCAGTACTTC.

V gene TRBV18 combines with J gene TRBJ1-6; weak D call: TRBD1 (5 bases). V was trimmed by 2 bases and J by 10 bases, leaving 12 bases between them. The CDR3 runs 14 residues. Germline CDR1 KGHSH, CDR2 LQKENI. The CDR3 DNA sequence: TGTGCCAGCTCACCAGGGGGGGAGGGCTCACCCCTCCACTTT. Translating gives CASSPGGEGSPLHF.

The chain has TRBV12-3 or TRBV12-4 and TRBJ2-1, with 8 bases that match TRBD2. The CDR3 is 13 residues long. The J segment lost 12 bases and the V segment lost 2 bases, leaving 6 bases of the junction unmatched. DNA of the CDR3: TGTGCCAGCAGTTTAAGGGACCGGGGGGGGCAGTTCTTC. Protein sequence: CASSLRDRGGQFF.

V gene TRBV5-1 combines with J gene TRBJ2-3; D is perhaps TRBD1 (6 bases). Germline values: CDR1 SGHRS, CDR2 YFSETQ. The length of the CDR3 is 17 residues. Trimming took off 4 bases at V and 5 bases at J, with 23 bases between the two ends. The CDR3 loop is CASSQNPTGGRGDTQYF. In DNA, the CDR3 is TGCGCCAGCAGCCAAAACCCGACAGGAGGCCGCGGAGATACGCAGTATTTT.